This T cell receptor (beta chain) was sequenced during a study of shared clonotypes between healthy human individuals. An assay was performed, and its level was deep. Profiled with immunoSEQ multiplex PCR; TCRdb holds only in-frame clones, not every one. The sample has some 1,600,000 clones, about 98% seen once. The CDR3 spans 15 residues. With 3 bases removed from V and 5 bases from J, the gap between germline ends came to 14 bases. Germline CDR1 MDHEN, CDR2 SYDVKM. Sequenced: naive CD4+ T cells sorted from blood. The subset: CD45RA+ positively selected. The rearrangement uses TRBV28 and TRBJ2-1; D perhaps matches TRBD1 (5 bases). This TCR derives from a man aged 25-45 years in good health. The CDR3 DNA reads TGTGCCAGCAGTTTTTTGCTGGGCAGGGACAATGAGCAGTTCTTC. This gives the protein CASSFLLGRDNEQFF.